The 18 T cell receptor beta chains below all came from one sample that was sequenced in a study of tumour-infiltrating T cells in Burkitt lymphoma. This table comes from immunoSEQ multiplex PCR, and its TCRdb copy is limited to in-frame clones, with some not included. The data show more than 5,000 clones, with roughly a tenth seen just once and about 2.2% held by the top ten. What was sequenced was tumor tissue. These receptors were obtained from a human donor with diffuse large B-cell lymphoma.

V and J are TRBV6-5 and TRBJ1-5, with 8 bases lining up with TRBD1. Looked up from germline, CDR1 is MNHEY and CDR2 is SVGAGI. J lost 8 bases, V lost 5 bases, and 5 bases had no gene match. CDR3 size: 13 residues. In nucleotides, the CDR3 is TGTGCCAGCAGTCGACAGGGGAGGGAGCCCCAGCATTTT. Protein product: CASSRQGREPQHF.

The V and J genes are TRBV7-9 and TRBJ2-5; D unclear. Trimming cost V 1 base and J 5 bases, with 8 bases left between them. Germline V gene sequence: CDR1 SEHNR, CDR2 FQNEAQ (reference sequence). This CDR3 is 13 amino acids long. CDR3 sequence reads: CASSLGLGETQYF. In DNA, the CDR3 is TGTGCCAGCAGCTTAGGGCTAGGGGAGACCCAGTACTTC.

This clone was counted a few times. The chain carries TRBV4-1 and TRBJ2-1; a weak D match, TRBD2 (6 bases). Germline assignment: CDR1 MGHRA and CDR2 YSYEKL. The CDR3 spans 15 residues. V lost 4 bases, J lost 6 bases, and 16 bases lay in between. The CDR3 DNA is TGCGCCAGCAGCCCTTCGGGGGTGGGGAGCAATGAGCAGTTCTTC. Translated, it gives CASSPSGVGSNEQFF.

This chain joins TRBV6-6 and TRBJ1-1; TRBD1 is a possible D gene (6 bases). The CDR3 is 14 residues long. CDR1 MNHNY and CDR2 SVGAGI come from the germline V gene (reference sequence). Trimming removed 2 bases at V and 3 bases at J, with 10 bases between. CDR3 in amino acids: CASSYGGQDTEAFF. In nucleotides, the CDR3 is TGTGCCAGCAGTTACGGGGGGCAGGACACTGAAGCTTTCTTT.

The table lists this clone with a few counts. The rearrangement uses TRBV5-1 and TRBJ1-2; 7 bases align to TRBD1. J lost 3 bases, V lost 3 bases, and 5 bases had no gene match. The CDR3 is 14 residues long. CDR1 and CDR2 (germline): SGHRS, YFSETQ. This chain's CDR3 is CASSWGTEYYGYTF. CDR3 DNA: TGCGCCAGCAGCTGGGGGACAGAGTACTATGGCTACACCTTC.

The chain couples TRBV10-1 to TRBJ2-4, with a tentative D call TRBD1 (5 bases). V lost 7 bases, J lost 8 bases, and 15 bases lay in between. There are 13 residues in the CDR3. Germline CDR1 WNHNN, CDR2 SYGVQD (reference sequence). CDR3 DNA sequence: TGCGCCAGCAACAGGACATTGTTAGACATTCAGTACTTC. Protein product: CASNRTLLDIQYF.

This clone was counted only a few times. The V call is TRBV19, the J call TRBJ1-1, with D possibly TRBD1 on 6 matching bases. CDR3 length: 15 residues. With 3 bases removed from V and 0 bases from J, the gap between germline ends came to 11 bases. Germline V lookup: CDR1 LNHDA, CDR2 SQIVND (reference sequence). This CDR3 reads CASSMGGRLNTEAFF. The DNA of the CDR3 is TGTGCCAGTAGTATGGGGGGCCGTTTGAACACTGAAGCTTTCTTT. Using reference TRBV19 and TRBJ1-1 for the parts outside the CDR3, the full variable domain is DGGITQSPKYLFRKEGQNVTLSCEQNLNHDAMYWYRQDPGQGLRLIYYSQIVNDFQKGDIAEGYSVSREKKESFPLTVTSAQKNPTAFYLCASSMGGRLNTEAFFGQGTRLTVV.

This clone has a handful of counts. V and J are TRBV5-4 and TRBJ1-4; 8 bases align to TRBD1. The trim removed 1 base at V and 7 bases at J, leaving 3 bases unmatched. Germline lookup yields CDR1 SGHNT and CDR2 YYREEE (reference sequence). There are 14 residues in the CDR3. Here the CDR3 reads CASSLQGAREKLFF. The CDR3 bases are TGTGCCAGCAGCTTGCAGGGGGCGCGTGAAAAACTGTTTTTT.

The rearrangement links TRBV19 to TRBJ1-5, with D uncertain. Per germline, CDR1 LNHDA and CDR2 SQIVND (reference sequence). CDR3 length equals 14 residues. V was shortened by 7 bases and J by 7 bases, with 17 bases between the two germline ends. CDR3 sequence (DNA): TGTGCCAGTAATGCGGTCCCTCTGGGGCAGCCCCAGCATTTT. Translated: CASNAVPLGQPQHF.

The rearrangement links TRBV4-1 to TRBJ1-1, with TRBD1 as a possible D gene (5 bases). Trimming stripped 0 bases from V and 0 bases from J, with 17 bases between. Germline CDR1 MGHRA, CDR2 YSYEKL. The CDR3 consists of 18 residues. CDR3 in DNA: TGCGCCAGCAGCCAAGATTCTGTCGTAAGGGGATTGAACACTGAAGCTTTCTTT. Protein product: CASSQDSVVRGLNTEAFF.

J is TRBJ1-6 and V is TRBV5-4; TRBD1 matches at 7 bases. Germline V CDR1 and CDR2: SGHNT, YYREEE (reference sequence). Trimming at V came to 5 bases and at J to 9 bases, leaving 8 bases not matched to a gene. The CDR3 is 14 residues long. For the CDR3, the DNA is TGTGCCAGCAGTCCAGGGGGAGTTGGTTCACCCCTCCACTTT. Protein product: CASSPGGVGSPLHF.

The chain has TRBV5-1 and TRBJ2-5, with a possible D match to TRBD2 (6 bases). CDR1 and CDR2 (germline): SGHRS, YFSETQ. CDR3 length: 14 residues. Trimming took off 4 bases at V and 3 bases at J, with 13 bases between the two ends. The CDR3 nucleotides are TGCGCCAGCAGCACCGGGACTTTTGAAGAGACCCAGTACTTC. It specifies CASSTGTFEETQYF.

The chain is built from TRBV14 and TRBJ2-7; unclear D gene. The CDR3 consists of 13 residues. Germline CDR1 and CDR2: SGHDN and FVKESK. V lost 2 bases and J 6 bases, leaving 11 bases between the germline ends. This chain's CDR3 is CASSQTEMSEQYF. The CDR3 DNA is TGTGCCAGCAGCCAAACAGAGATGAGCGAGCAGTACTTC.

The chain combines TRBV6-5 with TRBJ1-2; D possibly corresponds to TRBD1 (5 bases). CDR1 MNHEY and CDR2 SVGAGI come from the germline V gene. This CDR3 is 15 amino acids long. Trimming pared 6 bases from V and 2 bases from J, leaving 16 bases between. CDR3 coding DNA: TGTGCCAGCAGACCCGGGACCGCAGGCAACTATGGCTACACCTTC. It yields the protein CASRPGTAGNYGYTF.

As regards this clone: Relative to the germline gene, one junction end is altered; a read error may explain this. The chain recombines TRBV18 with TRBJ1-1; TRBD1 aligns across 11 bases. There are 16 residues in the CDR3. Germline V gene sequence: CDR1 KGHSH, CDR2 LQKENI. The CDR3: CASSPRTGGEGTEAFF. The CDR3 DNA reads TGTGCCAGCTCGCCACGGACAGGGGGCGAGGGCACTGAAGCTTTCTTT.

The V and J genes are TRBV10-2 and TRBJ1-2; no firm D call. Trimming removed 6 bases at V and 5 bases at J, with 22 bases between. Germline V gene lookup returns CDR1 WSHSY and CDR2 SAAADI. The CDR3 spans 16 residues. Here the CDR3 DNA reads TGCGCCAGCAGCGAGAGAGATACTGCTATGGTATATGGCTACACCTTC. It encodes CASSERDTAMVYGYTF.

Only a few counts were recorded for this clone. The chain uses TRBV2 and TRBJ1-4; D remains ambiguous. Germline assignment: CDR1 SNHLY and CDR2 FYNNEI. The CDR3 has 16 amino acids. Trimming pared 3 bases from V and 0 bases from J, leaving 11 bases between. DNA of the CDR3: TGTGCCAGCAGTGATCAAGGGCTCCCAACTAATGAAAAACTGTTTTTT. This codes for CASSDQGLPTNEKLFF.

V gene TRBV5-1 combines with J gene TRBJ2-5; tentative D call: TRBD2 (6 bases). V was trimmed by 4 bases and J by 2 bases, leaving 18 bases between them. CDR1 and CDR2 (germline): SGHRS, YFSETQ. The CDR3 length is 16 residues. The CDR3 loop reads CASSPGWGVPQETQYF. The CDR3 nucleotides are TGCGCCAGCAGCCCGGGTTGGGGGGTGCCTCAAGAGACCCAGTACTTC.